The 13 T cell receptor beta chains in this list originate from one sample, sequenced in a study of T cells in Graves' hyperthyroidism and ophthalmopathy. Regions amplified from RNA transcripts were the TCR beta CDR3 regions. Researchers ran a first-round RT-PCR on the TCR CDR3 using the HTBI primer set. TCRdb re-derived calls from the multiplex PCR reads in MiXCR, one entry per CDR3 protein. The data hold almost 600,000 distinct CDR3 sequences, with about 45% observed a single time. Specimen: peripheral blood or thyroid tissue (not recorded which). These receptors originate from a woman aged 18-29 years with Graves' hyperthyroidism.

This clonotype appeared many times. The chain couples TRBV5-4 to TRBJ2-5, with a weak D call TRBD1 (6 bases). The CDR3 contains 14 residues. Deletions cut 3 bases from V and 5 bases from J, with 14 bases between. The germline V gene has CDR1 SGHNT and CDR2 YYREEE (reference sequence). CDR3 DNA: TGTGCCAGCAGCTCAACAGGGATGGGGGAGACCCAGTACTTC. Translation gives CASSSTGMGETQYF.

This clonotype was counted at least ten times. The chain has TRBV5-1 and TRBJ2-7; 11 nucleotides line up with TRBD2. Germline V gives CDR1 SGHRS, CDR2 YFSETQ. CDR3 size: 16 residues. V lost 4 bases, J lost 7 bases, and 13 bases stayed unmatched. The CDR3, as DNA: TGCGCCAGCAGCCTCAATAGCGGGAGGGCCTATGGGGAGCAGTACTTC. Protein: CASSLNSGRAYGEQYF.

In its sample, this clonotype was seen many times. As DNA, the CDR3 is TGCGCCAGCACCATGGGACCGGACTACGAGCAGTACTTC. This translates into CASTMGPDYEQYF. This sequence joins TRBV5-1 and TRBJ2-7, with D possibly being TRBD1 or TRBD2 (5 bases each). The CDR3 is 13 residues long. Deletions cut 6 bases from V and 3 bases from J, with 13 bases between. Germline values: CDR1 SGHRS, CDR2 YFSETQ. The full variable domain, with the rest looked up from reference TRBV5-1 and TRBJ2-7, is KAGVTQTPRYLIKTRGQQVTLSCSPISGHRSVSWYQQTPGQGLQFLFEYFSETQRNKGNFPGRFSGRQFSNSRSEMNVSTLELGDSALYLCASTMGPDYEQYFGPGTRLTVT.

This clonotype was found many times. This chain connects TRBV9 to TRBJ2-7; 9 bases fit TRBD2. The CDR3 spans 15 residues. V lost 4 bases and J lost 2; bases outside the gene matches: 7. The V gene's germline CDR1 is SGDLS and CDR2 YYNGEE. The CDR3 protein is CASSYSGSATYEQYF. CDR3 in DNA: TGTGCCAGCAGCTATAGCGGGAGCGCAACCTACGAGCAGTACTTC.

Regarding this clonotype: A read error may explain this, as a much larger clone is one base away. The J gene is TRBJ2-7, the V gene TRBV7-9; 8 bases are shared with TRBD1. From germline, CDR1 is SEHNR and CDR2 FQNEAQ (reference sequence). The CDR3 has 13 amino acids. CDR3 in DNA: TGCGCCAGCAGGCGGACAGGGAACTACGAGCAGTACTTC. It translates to CASRRTGNYEQYF.

This clonotype has a handful of counts. The V and J genes are TRBV30 and TRBJ1-4, with D unclear. Per germline, CDR1 GTSNPN and CDR2 SVGIG (reference sequence). Trimming removed 1 base at V and 8 bases at J, with 11 bases between. This CDR3 has 13 residues. CDR3 protein: CAWSDTGGEKLFF. As DNA, the CDR3 is TGTGCCTGGAGTGACACGGGCGGGGAAAAACTGTTTTTT. The whole variable domain, remainder taken from reference TRBV30 and TRBJ1-4, is SQTIHQWPATLVQPVGSPLSLECTVEGTSNPNLYWYRQAAGRGLQLLFYSVGIGQISSEVPQNLSASRPQDRQFILSSKKLLLSDSGFYLCAWSDTGGEKLFFGSGTQLSVL.

This clonotype occurred many times. This sequence joins TRBV18 and TRBJ1-1; D not certain. Germline V CDR1 and CDR2: KGHSH, LQKENI. The CDR3 is 13 residues long. V was trimmed by 3 bases and J by 3 bases, leaving 8 bases between them. CDR3 in amino acids: CASSPSVDTEAFF. CDR3 bases: TGTGCCAGCTCACCTTCGGTGGACACTGAAGCTTTCTTT.

This chain joins TRBV14 and TRBJ1-1, with D perhaps TRBD1 (5 bases). This CDR3 has 15 residues. Germline assignment: CDR1 SGHDN and CDR2 FVKESK. V shed 5 bases and J shed 1 base, with 14 bases lying between them. CDR3 DNA sequence: TGTGCCAGCAGCTCAGGGTGGCAGGGGAACACTGAAGCTTTCTTT. It is translated as CASSSGWQGNTEAFF. The full variable domain, its missing parts supplied by reference TRBV14 and TRBJ1-1, is EAGVTQFPSHSVIEKGQTVTLRCDPISGHDNLYWYRRVMGKEIKFLLHFVKESKQDESGMPNNRFLAERTGGTYSTLKVQPAELEDSGVYFCASSSGWQGNTEAFFGQGTRLTVV.

This clonotype was detected ten times or more. The chain has TRBV7-2 and TRBJ2-5; the D is unclear. V lost 6 bases and J 1 base, leaving 9 bases between the germline ends. Germline V gene sequence: CDR1 SGHTA, CDR2 FQGNSA. This CDR3 has 13 amino acids. Here the CDR3 reads CASSIRVQETQYF. CDR3 coding DNA: TGTGCCAGCAGTATTAGGGTCCAAGAGACCCAGTACTTC. Full variable domain (missing parts from reference TRBV7-2 and TRBJ2-5): GAGVSQSPSNKVTEKGKDVELRCDPISGHTALYWYRQSLGQGLEFLIYFQGNSAPDKSGLPSDRFSAERTGGSVSTLTIQRTQQEDSAVYLCASSIRVQETQYFGPGTRLLVL.

This clonotype was observed a handful of times. This chain links TRBV5-4 with TRBJ1-1, with D perhaps matching TRBD1 (5 bases). V dropped 2 bases and J dropped 4 bases, with 9 bases sitting between them. Germline assignment: CDR1 SGHNT and CDR2 YYREEE (reference sequence). This CDR3 is built from 13 residues. CDR3 region: CASSFYGATEAFF. Here the CDR3 DNA reads TGTGCCAGCAGCTTTTACGGGGCCACTGAAGCTTTCTTT.

In its sample, this clonotype was seen many times. The chain combines TRBV2 with TRBJ1-5; tentative D call: TRBD1 (6 bases). Trimming removed 3 bases from V and 1 base from J, with 10 bases in between. CDR1 and CDR2 (germline): SNHLY, FYNNEI. CDR3 length: 15 residues. CDR3 protein: CASSDSGASNQPQHF. CDR3 DNA sequence: TGTGCCAGCAGTGATTCGGGGGCAAGCAATCAGCCCCAGCATTTT.

The chain employs TRBV7-2 and TRBJ1-5, with D maybe TRBD1 (5 bases). The CDR3 has 14 amino acids. CDR1 is SGHTA, CDR2 FQGNSA, per germline. The V gene lost 4 bases and the J gene lost 11 bases, with 18 bases spanning the gap. The CDR3 DNA is TGTGCCAGCAGCTACACCGGGGGACGGAAGACCCAGCATTTT. This codes for CASSYTGGRKTQHF.

The chain employs TRBV10-3 and TRBJ2-7; D is unresolved. V shed 10 bases and J shed 0 bases, with 13 bases lying between them. Germline assignment: CDR1 ENHRY and CDR2 SYGVKD. This CDR3 is 13 amino acids long. The CDR3 region is CASFVRSSYEQYF. The CDR3 nucleotides read TGTGCCAGCTTCGTTCGGAGCTCCTACGAGCAGTACTTC.